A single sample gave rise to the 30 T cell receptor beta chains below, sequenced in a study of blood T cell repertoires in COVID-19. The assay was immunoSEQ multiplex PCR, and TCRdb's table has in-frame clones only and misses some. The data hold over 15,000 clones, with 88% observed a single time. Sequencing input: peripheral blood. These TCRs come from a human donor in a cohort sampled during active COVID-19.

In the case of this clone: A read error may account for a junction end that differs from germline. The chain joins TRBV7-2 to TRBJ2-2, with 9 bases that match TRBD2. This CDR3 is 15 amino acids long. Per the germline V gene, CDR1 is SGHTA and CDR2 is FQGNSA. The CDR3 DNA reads TGTGCCAGCAGCTTAGGCGGGGGGGACACGGGGGAGCTGTTTTTT. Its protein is CASSLGGGDTGELFF.

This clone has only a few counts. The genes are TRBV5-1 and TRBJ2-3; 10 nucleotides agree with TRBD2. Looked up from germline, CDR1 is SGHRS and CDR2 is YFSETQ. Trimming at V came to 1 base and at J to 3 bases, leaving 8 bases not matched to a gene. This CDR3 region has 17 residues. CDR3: CASSLSPPSGGTDTQYF. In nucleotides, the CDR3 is TGCGCCAGCAGCTTGTCCCCCCCTAGCGGGGGTACAGATACGCAGTATTTT.

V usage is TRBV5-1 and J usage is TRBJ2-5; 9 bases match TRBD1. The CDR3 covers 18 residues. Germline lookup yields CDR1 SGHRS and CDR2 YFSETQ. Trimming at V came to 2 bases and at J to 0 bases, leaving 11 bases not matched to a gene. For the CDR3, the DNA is TGCGCCAGCAGCTTACAGGGACAGGGTTCCACGTACCAAGAGACCCAGTACTTC. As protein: CASSLQGQGSTYQETQYF.

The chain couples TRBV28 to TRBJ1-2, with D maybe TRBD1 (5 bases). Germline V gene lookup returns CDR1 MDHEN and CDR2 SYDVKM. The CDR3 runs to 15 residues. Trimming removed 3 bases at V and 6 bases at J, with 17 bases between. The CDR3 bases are TGTGCCAGCAGTTTCCCAGGGTCAAGGTACCATGGCTACACCTTC. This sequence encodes CASSFPGSRYHGYTF.

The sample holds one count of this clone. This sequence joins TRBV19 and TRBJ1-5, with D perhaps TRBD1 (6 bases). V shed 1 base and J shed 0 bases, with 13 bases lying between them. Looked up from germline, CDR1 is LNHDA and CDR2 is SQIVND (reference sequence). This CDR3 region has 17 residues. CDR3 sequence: CASSIVAGTFSNQPQHF. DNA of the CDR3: TGTGCCAGTAGTATAGTCGCCGGGACATTTAGCAATCAGCCCCAGCATTTT.

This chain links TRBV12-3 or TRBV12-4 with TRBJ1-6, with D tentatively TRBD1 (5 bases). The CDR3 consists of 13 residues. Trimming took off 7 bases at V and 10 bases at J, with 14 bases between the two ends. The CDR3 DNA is TGTGCCAGCAATTTGGGGGGGATCTCACCCCTCCACTTT. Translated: CASNLGGISPLHF.

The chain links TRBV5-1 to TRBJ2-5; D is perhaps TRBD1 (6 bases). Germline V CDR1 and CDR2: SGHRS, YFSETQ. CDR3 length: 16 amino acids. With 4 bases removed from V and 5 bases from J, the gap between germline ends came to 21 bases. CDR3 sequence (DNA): TGCGCCAGCAGCGCCCGGGACATCGTTGGCCAGGAGACCCAGTACTTC. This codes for CASSARDIVGQETQYF.

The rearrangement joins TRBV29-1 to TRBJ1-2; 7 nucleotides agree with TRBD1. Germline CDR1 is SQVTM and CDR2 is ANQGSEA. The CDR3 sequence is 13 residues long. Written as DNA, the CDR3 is TGCAACACCGACAGGGTGGATAACTATGGCTACACCTTC. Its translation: CNTDRVDNYGYTF.

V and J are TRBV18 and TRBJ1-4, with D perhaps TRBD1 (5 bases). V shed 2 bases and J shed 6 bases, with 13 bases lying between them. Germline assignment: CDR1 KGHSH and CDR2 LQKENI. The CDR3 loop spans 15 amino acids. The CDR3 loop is CASSPFARADEKLFF. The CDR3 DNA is TGTGCCAGCTCACCATTTGCCAGGGCGGATGAAAAACTGTTTTTT.

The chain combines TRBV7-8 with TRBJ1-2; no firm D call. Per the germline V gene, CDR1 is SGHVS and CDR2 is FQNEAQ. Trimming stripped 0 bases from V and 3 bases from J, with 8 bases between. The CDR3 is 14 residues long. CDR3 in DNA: TGTGCCAGCAGCTTAGCCAGGCTTGACTATGGCTACACCTTC. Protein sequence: CASSLARLDYGYTF.

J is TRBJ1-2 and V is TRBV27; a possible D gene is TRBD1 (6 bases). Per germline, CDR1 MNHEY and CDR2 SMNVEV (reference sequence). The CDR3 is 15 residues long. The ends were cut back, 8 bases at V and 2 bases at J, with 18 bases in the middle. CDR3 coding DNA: TGTGCCAGCCGTAGGGGGGGAGCCCAAAACTATGGCTACACCTTC. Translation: CASRRGGAQNYGYTF.

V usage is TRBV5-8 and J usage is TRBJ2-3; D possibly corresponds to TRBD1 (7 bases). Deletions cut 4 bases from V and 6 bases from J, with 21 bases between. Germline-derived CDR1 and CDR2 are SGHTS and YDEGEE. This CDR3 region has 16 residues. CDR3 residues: CASSAGVVTGRDTQYF. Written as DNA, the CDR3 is TGTGCCAGCAGCGCTGGAGTAGTGACAGGGAGGGATACGCAGTATTTT.

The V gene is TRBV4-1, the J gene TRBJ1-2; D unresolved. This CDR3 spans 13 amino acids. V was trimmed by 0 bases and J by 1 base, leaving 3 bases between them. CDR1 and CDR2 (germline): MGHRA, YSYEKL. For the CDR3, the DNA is TGCGCCAGCAGCCAAGACAGTAACTATGGCTACACCTTC. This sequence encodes CASSQDSNYGYTF.

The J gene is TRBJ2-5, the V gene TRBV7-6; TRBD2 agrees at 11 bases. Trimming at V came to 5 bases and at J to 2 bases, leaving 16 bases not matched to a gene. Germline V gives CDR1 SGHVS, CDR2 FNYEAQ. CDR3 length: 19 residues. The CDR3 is CASSQAGLAGGPIQETQYF. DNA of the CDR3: TGTGCCAGCAGCCAAGCGGGGCTAGCGGGGGGACCAATTCAAGAGACCCAGTACTTC.

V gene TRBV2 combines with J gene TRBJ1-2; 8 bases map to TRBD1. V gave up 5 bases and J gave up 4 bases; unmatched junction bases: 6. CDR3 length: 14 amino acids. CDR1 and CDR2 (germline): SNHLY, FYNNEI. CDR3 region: CASSPRTGSYGYTF. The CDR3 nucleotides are TGTGCCAGCAGTCCTCGGACAGGGAGCTATGGCTACACCTTC.

The CDR3 DNA sequence: TGTGCCAGCAGCCTAGCGGGGGGGCTAAATACGCAGTATTTT. Amino acids: CASSLAGGLNTQYF. This rearrangement joins TRBV3-1 (or the pseudogene TRBV3-2) to TRBJ2-3; 11 bases agree with TRBD2. Germline lookup yields CDR1 LGHDT and CDR2 YNNKEL (reference sequence). This CDR3 is built from 14 residues. With 4 bases clipped from V and 7 bases from J, the junction kept 4 bases outside the gene matches.

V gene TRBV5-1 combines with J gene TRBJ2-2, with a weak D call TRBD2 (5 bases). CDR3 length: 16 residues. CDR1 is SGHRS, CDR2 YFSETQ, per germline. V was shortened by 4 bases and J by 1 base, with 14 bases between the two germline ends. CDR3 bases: TGCGCCAGCAGCCTTATCAGCGGAGTGAACACCGGGGAGCTGTTTTTT. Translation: CASSLISGVNTGELFF.

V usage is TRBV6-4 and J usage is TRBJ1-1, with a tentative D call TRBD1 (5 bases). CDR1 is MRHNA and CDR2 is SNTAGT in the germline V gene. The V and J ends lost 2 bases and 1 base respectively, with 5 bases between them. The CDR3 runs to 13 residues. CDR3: CASSDGANTEAFF. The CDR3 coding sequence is TGTGCCAGCAGTGACGGGGCGAACACTGAAGCTTTCTTT.

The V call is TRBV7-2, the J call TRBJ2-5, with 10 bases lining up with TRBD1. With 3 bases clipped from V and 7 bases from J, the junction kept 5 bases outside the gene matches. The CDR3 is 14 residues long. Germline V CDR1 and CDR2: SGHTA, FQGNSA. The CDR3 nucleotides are TGTGCCAGCAGCTTGACAGGGGGCGCGGGGACCCAGTACTTC. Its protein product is CASSLTGGAGTQYF.

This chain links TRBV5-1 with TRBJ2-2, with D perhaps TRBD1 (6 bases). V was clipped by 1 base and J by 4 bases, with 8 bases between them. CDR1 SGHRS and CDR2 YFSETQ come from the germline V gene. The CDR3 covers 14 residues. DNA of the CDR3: TGCGCCAGCAGCTTGAGGGGGATCACCGGGGAGCTGTTTTTT. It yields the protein CASSLRGITGELFF.

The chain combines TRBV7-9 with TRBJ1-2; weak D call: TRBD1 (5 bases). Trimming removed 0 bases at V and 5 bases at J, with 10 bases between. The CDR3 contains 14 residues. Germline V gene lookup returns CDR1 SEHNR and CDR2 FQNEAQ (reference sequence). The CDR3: CASSLARTSYGYTF. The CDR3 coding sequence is TGTGCCAGCAGCTTAGCGCGGACATCATATGGCTACACCTTC.

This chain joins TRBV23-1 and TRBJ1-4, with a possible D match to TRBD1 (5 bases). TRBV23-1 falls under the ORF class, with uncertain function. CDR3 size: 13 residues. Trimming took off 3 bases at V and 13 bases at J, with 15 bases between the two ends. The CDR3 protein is CASSQPGGRGLFF. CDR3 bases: TGCGCCAGCAGTCAGCCCGGGGGACGGGGACTGTTTTTT.

The CDR3 here is CASAWVGQGTLGNTIYF. The CDR3 nucleotides read TGTGCCAGCGCATGGGTCGGACAGGGAACATTAGGAAACACCATATATTTT. The chain combines TRBV28 with TRBJ1-3; TRBD1 aligns across 8 bases. There are 17 residues in the CDR3. Germline V gene data show CDR1 as MDHEN and CDR2 as SYDVKM. With 8 bases clipped from V and 4 bases from J, the junction kept 16 bases outside the gene matches.

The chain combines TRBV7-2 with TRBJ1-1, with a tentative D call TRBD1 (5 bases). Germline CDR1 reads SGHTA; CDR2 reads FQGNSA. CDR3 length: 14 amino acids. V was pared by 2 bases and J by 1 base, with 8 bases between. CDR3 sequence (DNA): TGTGCCAGCAGCTTACAGGGCGGGAACACTGAAGCTTTCTTT. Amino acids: CASSLQGGNTEAFF. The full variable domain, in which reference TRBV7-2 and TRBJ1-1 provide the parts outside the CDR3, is GAGVSQSPSNKVTEKGKDVELRCDPISGHTALYWYRQSLGQGLEFLIYFQGNSAPDKSGLPSDRFSAERTGGSVSTLTIQRTQQEDSAVYLCASSLQGGNTEAFFGQGTRLTVV.

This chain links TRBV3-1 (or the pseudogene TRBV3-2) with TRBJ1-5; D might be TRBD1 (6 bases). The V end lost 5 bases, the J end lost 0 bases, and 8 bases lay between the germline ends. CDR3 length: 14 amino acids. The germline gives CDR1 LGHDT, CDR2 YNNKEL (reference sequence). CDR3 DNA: TGTGCCAGCAGCGGACAGTTTAGCAATCAGCCCCAGCATTTT. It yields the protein CASSGQFSNQPQHF.

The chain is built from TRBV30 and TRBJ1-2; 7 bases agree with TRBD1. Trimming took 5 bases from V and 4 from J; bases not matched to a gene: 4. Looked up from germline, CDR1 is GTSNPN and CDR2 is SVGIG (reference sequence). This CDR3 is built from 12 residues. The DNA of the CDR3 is TGTGCCTGGCAGACAGGGTCCTATGGCTACACCTTC. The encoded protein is CAWQTGSYGYTF.

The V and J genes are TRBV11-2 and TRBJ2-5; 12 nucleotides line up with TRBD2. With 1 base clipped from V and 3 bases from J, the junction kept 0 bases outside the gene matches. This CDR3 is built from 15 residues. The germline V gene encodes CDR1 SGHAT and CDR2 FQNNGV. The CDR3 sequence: CASSLGLAGEETQYF. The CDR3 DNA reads TGTGCCAGCAGCTTAGGACTAGCGGGGGAAGAGACCCAGTACTTC.

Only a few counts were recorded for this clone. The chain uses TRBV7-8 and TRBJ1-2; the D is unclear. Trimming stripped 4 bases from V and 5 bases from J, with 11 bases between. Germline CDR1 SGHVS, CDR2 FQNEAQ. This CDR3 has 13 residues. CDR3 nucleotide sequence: TGTGCCAGCAGCTCCAAGCGGGTATATGGCTACACCTTC. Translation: CASSSKRVYGYTF.

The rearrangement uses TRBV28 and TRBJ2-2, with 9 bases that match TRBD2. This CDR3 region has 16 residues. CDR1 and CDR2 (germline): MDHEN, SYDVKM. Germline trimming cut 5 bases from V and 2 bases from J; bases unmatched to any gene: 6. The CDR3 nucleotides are TGTGCCAGCAGTATCCCGGGACTAGCAAACACCGGGGAGCTGTTTTTT. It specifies CASSIPGLANTGELFF.

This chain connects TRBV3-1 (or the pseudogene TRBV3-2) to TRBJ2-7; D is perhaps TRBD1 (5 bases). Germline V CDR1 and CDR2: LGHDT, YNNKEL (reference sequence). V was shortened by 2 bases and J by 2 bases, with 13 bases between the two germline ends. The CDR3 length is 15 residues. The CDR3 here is CASSQMAGIAYEQYF. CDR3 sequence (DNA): TGTGCCAGCAGCCAAATGGCAGGGATAGCCTACGAGCAGTACTTC.